This T cell receptor (beta chain) originates from a study of CXCR3-negative and CXCR3-positive naive CD8 T cells. Overall study context: The total count of TRB reads reached approximately 140 million, and each library contributed about 1.5 +/- 0.3 million.

As to this clonotype: Its antigen is unidentified.

Study findings and constraints: Diversity was high in both naive subsets and much lower in memory cells. Whereas memory cells differed, naive CXCR3-negative and CXCR3-positive cells shared similar TRBV-TRBJ usage. Partially decreased CXCR3 expression was recorded after cryopreservation, and fresh PBMCs were used in most assays.

Each TRB cDNA library was prepared by 5' RACE (with UMI labels). From its re-call of the 5' RACE reads, TCRdb lists each CDR3 protein once, without DNA. Its table records about 40,000 distinct CDR3 sequences. The CDR3 has 14 residues. The TCR was taken from a human donor in good health. Some clones in this sample may be carry-over from other donors' samples. V usage is TRBV12-3 or TRBV12-4 and J usage is TRBJ2-5; TCRdb calls TRBD1, which cannot be checked without DNA. The sample consisted of memory CD8+ T cells from blood. CDR3 residues: CASSLPGIEETQYF.